The rows below give T cell receptor beta chains drawn from one sample of a study of cytomegalovirus exposure and HLA in healthy donors. Sequencing was performed with immunoSEQ multiplex PCR; in TCRdb, only in-frame clones are kept and a portion is missing. The sample has roughly 150,000 clones; over 60% are singletons. The sample taken for sequencing was PBMCs. These receptor sequences come from a male donor in good health and CMV-seronegative. Both conserved end residues are part of each CDR3. A D gene is named only where the DNA matches it firmly.

CDR3: CASRPDRVTFYEQYF; D: TRBD1; J: TRBJ2-7; V: TRBV7-8
CDR3: CSVGQSYEQYF; D: NA; J: TRBJ2-7; V: TRBV29-1
CDR3: CASSYQGTGELFF; D: NA; J: TRBJ2-2; V: TRBV2
CDR3: CSVVGGLAGGKPTYEQYF; D: TRBD2; J: TRBJ2-7; V: TRBV29-1
CDR3: CASNSGQGNQPQHF; D: NA; J: TRBJ1-5; V: TRBV2
CDR3: CASREGGTQYF; D: NA; J: TRBJ2-5; V: TRBV2
CDR3: CASSHDRADYGYTF; D: TRBD1; J: TRBJ1-2; V: TRBV7-2
CDR3: CASNSQGNTEAFF; D: NA; J: TRBJ1-1; V: TRBV6-6
CDR3: CAIGREGTPITYEQYF; D: NA; J: TRBJ2-7; V: TRBV10-3
CDR3: CASSAQRETQYF; D: NA; J: TRBJ2-5; V: TRBV7-2
CDR3: CASSSTGTSRSSYNEQFF; D: TRBD2; J: TRBJ2-1; V: TRBV9
CDR3: CASSEAGVYGYTF; D: NA; J: TRBJ1-2; V: TRBV28
CDR3: CASRLAGGFDGELFF; D: TRBD2; J: TRBJ2-2; V: TRBV5-1
CDR3: CASRAKAGQGYTF; D: NA; J: TRBJ1-2; V: TRBV27
CDR3: CASSRFRTGFYEQYF; D: TRBD1; J: TRBJ2-7; V: TRBV5-6
CDR3: CASGGRGRDSPLHF; D: NA; J: TRBJ1-6; V: TRBV28
CDR3: CASSLGTSGRLGTGELFF; D: TRBD2; J: TRBJ2-2; V: TRBV4-3
CDR3: CASSRTTGFGNTIYF; D: NA; J: TRBJ1-3; V: TRBV14
CDR3: CASLHAGQGGYEQYF; D: TRBD1; J: TRBJ2-7; V: TRBV28
CDR3: CSSSPPGGGGAGYGYTF; D: TRBD1; J: TRBJ1-2; V: TRBV7-9
CDR3: CASSLVGPYNEQFF; D: NA; J: TRBJ2-1; V: TRBV5-4
CDR3: CASSLTSGARYQETQYF; D: TRBD2; J: TRBJ2-5; V: TRBV27
CDR3: CASSLTGQVYGYTF; D: TRBD1; J: TRBJ1-2; V: TRBV7-9
CDR3: CASSQNPTLNTGELFF; D: NA; J: TRBJ2-2; V: TRBV7-3
CDR3: CASSEIRGNTIYF; D: NA; J: TRBJ1-3; V: TRBV5-5
CDR3: CASREQGTVNIQYF; D: TRBD1; J: TRBJ2-4; V: TRBV2
CDR3: CASSLQGVGEQYF; D: TRBD1; J: TRBJ2-7; V: TRBV19
CDR3: CASSPPEVWRETQYF; D: NA; J: TRBJ2-5; V: TRBV18
CDR3: CASSEKDRSSNTEAFF; D: TRBD1; J: TRBJ1-1; V: TRBV10-2
CDR3: CASSDPSDTQYF; D: NA; J: TRBJ2-3; V: TRBV2
CDR3: CASSISQGRYNEQFF; D: NA; J: TRBJ2-1; V: TRBV19
CDR3: CASRSVASYEQYF; D: NA; J: TRBJ2-7; V: TRBV5-5
CDR3: CASRSGNTEAFF; D: NA; J: TRBJ1-1; V: TRBV5-1
CDR3: CASSYFAGRKRIGELFF; D: NA; J: TRBJ2-2; V: TRBV6-7
CDR3: CASSLRPQGDGPYNEQFF; D: TRBD1; J: TRBJ2-1; V: TRBV7-2
CDR3: CAISPDQGNNQPQHF; D: NA; J: TRBJ1-5; V: TRBV10-3
CDR3: CASSLTFYEQYF; D: NA; J: TRBJ2-7; V: TRBV5-1
CDR3: CASSGSEQETQYF; D: NA; J: TRBJ2-5; V: TRBV19
CDR3: CASSLGADREQYF; D: NA; J: TRBJ2-7; V: TRBV7-2
CDR3: CASSLQGLAGGPGGELFF; D: TRBD2; J: TRBJ2-2; V: TRBV7-2
CDR3: CASSIYPRVAGVQETQYF; D: TRBD2; J: TRBJ2-5; V: TRBV19